The clone carrying this T cell receptor (beta chain) was seen a few times. Sequenced by immunoSEQ multiplex PCR; TCRdb stores in-frame clones only, minus some. In the table there are 300,000 to 450,000 clones, around 90% of which are singletons. This sample is drawn from a study of blood T cell repertoires in COVID-19. Study information: Both acute and convalescent COVID-19 samples were obtained from the United States, Italy and Spain. Nucleic acid was either cDNA or gDNA, and it came from T cells, B-cell-depleted T cells, or PBMCs.

J gave up 9 bases and V 6 bases, and 5 bases lay outside the gene matches. The CDR3 is 12 amino acids. Germline V lookup: CDR1 KGHSH, CDR2 LQKENI. Enrolled through a virtual design, the participants were between about 18 and 100 years of age and came from 24 US areas. Cohorts were assigned according to the clinical history that participants reported. Sequencing used PBMCs or T cells enriched from blood (not recorded which). The receptor's source is a woman between 18 and 30 years old who had recovered from COVID-19. The chain joins TRBV18 to TRBJ2-1, with 7 nucleotides matching TRBD1. CDR3 in DNA: TGTGCCAGCTCCCACACAGGGGCTGAGCAGTTCTTC. Translation: CASSHTGAEQFF.